The 26 T cell receptor beta chains below were found in one sample sequenced in a study of Ad26.COV2.S vaccination and SARS-CoV-2 variants. Treatment here: about 20 received Ad26.COV2.S at low or high dose, single or two shots; several received placebo; per-sample allocation not given. Sample collection was performed on day 63 after the first vaccine or placebo injection. Generated by immunoSEQ multiplex PCR, the TCRdb table keeps only in-frame clones and is missing some. The sample shows some 290,000 clones, 85% of them seen only once. The material was peripheral blood, obtained in a trial of Ad26.COV2.S vaccine versus placebo. The source is a person between 18 and 60 years old who received the Ad26.COV2.S COVID-19 vaccine or a placebo.

The genes are TRBV11-3 and TRBJ1-6; 8 bases map to TRBD1. The CDR3 has 14 amino acids. From germline, CDR1 is SGHNT and CDR2 YENEEA. With 8 bases clipped from V and 4 bases from J, the junction kept 4 bases outside the gene matches. CDR3 region: CASGQGLYNSPLHF. The DNA for the CDR3 is TGTGCCAGCGGACAGGGATTGTATAATTCACCCCTCCACTTT. Looking up the rest from reference TRBV11-3 and TRBJ1-6 gives the full variable domain: EAGVVQSPRYKIIEKKQPVAFWCNPISGHNTLYWYLQNLGQGPELLIRYENEEAVDDSQLPKDRFSAERLKGVDSTLKIQPAELGDSAVYLCASGQGLYNSPLHFGNGTRLTVT.

This chain joins TRBV6-5 and TRBJ2-2; no firm D call. Trimming removed 7 bases at V and 4 bases at J, with 10 bases between. This CDR3 is 13 amino acids long. CDR1 MNHEY and CDR2 SVGAGI come from the germline V gene. The CDR3 region is CASIAGGTGELFF. In nucleotides, the CDR3 is TGTGCCAGCATTGCTGGCGGCACCGGGGAGCTGTTTTTT.

The table lists this clone with a few counts. The chain is built from TRBV10-3 and TRBJ2-3, with 11 bases aligning to TRBD2. CDR3 length: 15 residues. The V and J ends lost 5 bases and 6 bases, in that order; junction bases with no gene match: 7. In germline, CDR1 is ENHRY, CDR2 SYGVKD. Here the CDR3 DNA reads TGTGCCATCAGTTCGACTAGCGGGGAGTCGGATACGCAGTATTTT. The encoded protein is CAISSTSGESDTQYF.

The V call is TRBV5-6, the J call TRBJ2-1; D remains ambiguous. The V end was cut by 0 bases, the J end by 5 bases, with 6 bases between. Germline-derived CDR1 and CDR2 are SGHDT and YYEEEE. This CDR3 has 13 amino acids. CDR3 sequence: CASSLARNNEQFF. Written as DNA, the CDR3 is TGTGCCAGCAGCTTGGCACGGAACAATGAGCAGTTCTTC.

CDR3 region: CASSSTGGRNSPLHF. In nucleotides, the CDR3 is TGTGCCAGCAGCTCCACCGGGGGCAGAAATTCACCCCTCCACTTT. The V call is TRBV7-3, the J call TRBJ1-6, with D maybe TRBD1 (6 bases). Germline V gene lookup returns CDR1 SGHTA and CDR2 FQGTGA. Trimming took off 4 bases at V and 7 bases at J, with 14 bases between the two ends. This CDR3 region has 15 residues.

The genes are TRBV7-9 and TRBJ1-6, with D uncertain. Trimming took 1 base from V and 8 from J, leaving 0 bases between them. CDR1 and CDR2 (germline): SEHNR, FQNEAQ (reference sequence). This CDR3 is 11 amino acids long. CDR3 region: CASSLDSPLHF. DNA of the CDR3: TGTGCCAGCAGCTTAGATTCACCCCTCCACTTT.

This clone came up a few times. J is TRBJ1-5 and V is TRBV11-2, with D possibly being TRBD1 (5 bases). CDR3 length: 15 residues. CDR1 and CDR2 from the germline V gene are SGHAT and FQNNGV. Trimming took 0 bases from V and 7 from J, leaving 13 bases between them. As DNA, the CDR3 is TGTGCCAGCAGCTTAGATCGCGGGGCGGGGCAGCCCCAGCATTTT. It codes for CASSLDRGAGQPQHF.

This chain uses TRBV27 with TRBJ1-1; D is ambiguous. This CDR3 has 13 residues. Trimming left V 5 bases short and J 1 base short, with 8 bases between. Germline V gives CDR1 MNHEY, CDR2 SMNVEV (reference sequence). CDR3 sequence (DNA): TGTGCCAGCAGTCCGCGACAGAACACTGAAGCTTTCTTT. This codes for CASSPRQNTEAFF.

In this sample, this clone turned up a few times. The rearrangement links TRBV7-8 to TRBJ2-5; D is tentatively TRBD1 or TRBD2 (6 bases each). Per germline, CDR1 SGHVS and CDR2 FQNEAQ. V lost 7 bases, J lost 0 bases, and 15 bases lay in between. CDR3 length equals 15 residues. As DNA, the CDR3 is TGTGCCAGCAACCCTTGGGGGGCCGACCAAGAGACCCAGTACTTC. Translated: CASNPWGADQETQYF. The variable domain in full, completed from reference TRBV7-8 and TRBJ2-5, reads GAGVSQSPRYKVAKRGQDVALRCDPISGHVSLFWYQQALGQGPEFLTYFQNEAQLDKSGLPSDRFFAERPEGSVSTLKIQRTQQEDSAVYLCASNPWGADQETQYFGPGTRLLVL.

The V gene is TRBV2, the J gene TRBJ2-3; the match to TRBD2 covers 7 bases. Trimming took 3 bases from V and 4 from J; bases not matched to a gene: 10. The CDR3 covers 16 residues. Germline CDR1 reads SNHLY; CDR2 reads FYNNEI. The CDR3 protein is CASSEGAGSEADTQYF. The CDR3 DNA follows: TGTGCCAGCAGTGAGGGAGCGGGGAGTGAGGCAGATACGCAGTATTTT.

Concerning this clone: Other nucleotide sequences from this sample produce the same CDR3. This chain connects TRBV5-8 to TRBJ1-5; the D is unclear. CDR1 is SGHTS, CDR2 YDEGEE, per germline. V lost 2 bases and J lost 1, with 4 bases in between. The CDR3 covers 13 residues. The CDR3 is CASSLNSNQPQHF. The CDR3 DNA sequence: TGTGCCAGCAGCTTAAACAGCAATCAGCCCCAGCATTTT.

The V and J genes are TRBV10-3 and TRBJ2-5, with D possibly being TRBD2 (6 bases). From germline, CDR1 is ENHRY and CDR2 SYGVKD. V lost 3 bases, J lost 5 bases, and 16 bases lay in between. The CDR3 runs 15 residues. The DNA for the CDR3 is TGTGCCATCAGTGACGGTACGGCGGGGTGGGAGACCCAGTACTTC. As protein: CAISDGTAGWETQYF.

CDR3 residues: CASSLQWYEQYF. CDR3 nucleotides: TGTGCCAGCAGTTTACAATGGTACGAGCAGTACTTC. The rearrangement links TRBV28 to TRBJ2-7; D is unclear. V gave up 2 bases and J gave up 4 bases, with 6 bases separating them. The germline gives CDR1 MDHEN, CDR2 SYDVKM. The CDR3 is 12 residues long.

This clone came up a few times. This sequence joins TRBV2 and TRBJ1-3, with D maybe TRBD1 (5 bases). CDR1 and CDR2 from the germline V gene are SNHLY and FYNNEI. The CDR3 contains 16 residues. V was pared by 6 bases and J by 2 bases, with 17 bases between. CDR3: CASREGATEAGNTIYF. The DNA of the CDR3 is TGTGCCAGCAGGGAGGGTGCGACAGAGGCTGGAAACACCATATATTTT.

This sequence joins TRBV19 and TRBJ2-3, with unresolved D. The CDR3 has 14 residues. Germline lookup yields CDR1 LNHDA and CDR2 SQIVND (reference sequence). Trimming took off 3 bases at V and 5 bases at J, with 12 bases between the two ends. CDR3 DNA: TGTGCCAGTAGTATGAGTCCGGGTGAAGATACGCAGTATTTT. This encodes CASSMSPGEDTQYF.

The V gene is TRBV5-1, the J gene TRBJ1-3, with 7 bases that match TRBD1. The V gene end was trimmed by 0 bases and the J gene end by 7 bases; junction bases not matched to a gene: 7. CDR3 length: 15 amino acids. CDR1 is SGHRS, CDR2 YFSETQ, per germline. CDR3 in amino acids: CASSLEGTAGNTIYF. The DNA of the CDR3 is TGCGCCAGCAGCTTGGAGGGGACAGCCGGGAACACCATATATTTT.

The V call is TRBV10-3, the J call TRBJ1-1; 7 nucleotides agree with TRBD1. Per germline, CDR1 ENHRY and CDR2 SYGVKD. Unmatched junction bases numbered 16, after V lost 8 bases and J lost 4 bases. The CDR3 totals 16 residues. CDR3 residues: CAIGRGGGARGTEAFF. CDR3 bases: TGTGCCATCGGAAGGGGAGGGGGCGCGAGAGGCACTGAAGCTTTCTTT.

The rearrangement joins TRBV2 to TRBJ2-5; D may be TRBD2 (5 bases). The V gene's germline CDR1 is SNHLY and CDR2 FYNNEI. The CDR3 totals 13 residues. V was trimmed by 6 bases and J by 3 bases, leaving 11 bases between them. The CDR3 DNA is TGTGCCAGCAGCCAAAACGGGGAAGAGACCCAGTACTTC. This sequence encodes CASSQNGEETQYF.

The V and J genes are TRBV3-1 (or the pseudogene TRBV3-2) and TRBJ2-3; D gene unclear. Germline values: CDR1 LGHDT, CDR2 YNNKEL (reference sequence). Trimming took 4 bases from V and 1 from J, leaving 15 bases between them. The CDR3 is made up of 16 amino acids. DNA for the CDR3: TGTGCCAGCAGCCCCTGGGGTTCTGGGGGCACAGATACGCAGTATTTT. It translates to CASSPWGSGGTDTQYF.

The chain is built from TRBV7-8 and TRBJ1-2, with a tentative D call TRBD1 (6 bases). The CDR3 is 15 residues long. Germline assignment: CDR1 SGHVS and CDR2 FQNEAQ. Trimming removed 4 bases from V and 5 bases from J, with 17 bases in between. The CDR3 is CASSSFRDIVYGYTF. The CDR3 DNA sequence: TGTGCCAGCAGCTCCTTCCGGGACATCGTGTATGGCTACACCTTC.

The chain is built from TRBV25-1 and TRBJ2-7; D is perhaps TRBD2 (5 bases). From germline, CDR1 is MGHDK and CDR2 SYGVNS. The germline V and J ends were trimmed by 7 bases and 2 bases, with 15 bases remaining between them. This CDR3 contains 14 residues. The CDR3 DNA sequence: TGTGCCAGCATAGGGCGAGCGGCACCCTACGAGCAGTACTTC. It specifies CASIGRAAPYEQYF.

The chain recombines TRBV11-3 with TRBJ2-3, with a possible D match to TRBD2 (6 bases). The CDR3 has 16 amino acids. CDR1 and CDR2 (germline): SGHNT, YENEEA. V was shortened by 5 bases and J by 2 bases, with 17 bases between the two germline ends. The CDR3 here is CASSPGREYHTDTQYF. The CDR3, as DNA: TGTGCCAGCAGCCCCGGACGGGAGTACCACACAGATACGCAGTATTTT.

J is TRBJ1-5 and V is TRBV28; weak D call: TRBD1 (6 bases). This CDR3 has 14 amino acids. V was shortened by 4 bases and J by 1 base, with 8 bases between the two germline ends. Germline assignment: CDR1 MDHEN and CDR2 SYDVKM. CDR3 protein: CASSSQGSNQPQHF. The CDR3, as DNA: TGTGCCAGCAGTTCACAGGGAAGCAATCAGCCCCAGCATTTT. The whole variable domain, remainder taken from reference TRBV28 and TRBJ1-5, is DVKVTQSSRYLVKRTGEKVFLECVQDMDHENMFWYRQDPGLGLRLIYFSYDVKMKEKGDIPEGYSVSREKKERFSLILESASTNQTSMYLCASSSQGSNQPQHFGDGTRLSIL.

The chain recombines TRBV6-1 with TRBJ1-2; D gene uncertain. This CDR3 contains 15 residues. CDR1 is MNHNS and CDR2 is SASEGT in the germline V gene. Deletions cut 3 bases from V and 0 bases from J, with 11 bases between. CDR3 nucleotides: TGTGCCAGCAGTGAGGGAGTCAGATCTAACTATGGCTACACCTTC. Its translation is CASSEGVRSNYGYTF.

The rearrangement uses TRBV28 and TRBJ1-5, with D uncertain. V shed 6 bases and J shed 9 bases, with 18 bases lying between them. This CDR3 contains 14 residues. The germline gives CDR1 MDHEN, CDR2 SYDVKM. CDR3 in DNA: TGTGCCAGCAGCCGAAGACCTTCGACGTCGCCCCAGCATTTT. The encoded protein is CASSRRPSTSPQHF.

J is TRBJ1-4 and V is TRBV28; possibly TRBD1 for D (6 bases). The CDR3 has 15 residues. Trimming removed 7 bases at V and 3 bases at J, with 15 bases between. Germline V gene lookup returns CDR1 MDHEN and CDR2 SYDVKM. As DNA, the CDR3 is TGTGCCAGCACTCCCCCGGGGGCTGCTAATGAAAAACTGTTTTTT. Its protein is CASTPPGAANEKLFF.